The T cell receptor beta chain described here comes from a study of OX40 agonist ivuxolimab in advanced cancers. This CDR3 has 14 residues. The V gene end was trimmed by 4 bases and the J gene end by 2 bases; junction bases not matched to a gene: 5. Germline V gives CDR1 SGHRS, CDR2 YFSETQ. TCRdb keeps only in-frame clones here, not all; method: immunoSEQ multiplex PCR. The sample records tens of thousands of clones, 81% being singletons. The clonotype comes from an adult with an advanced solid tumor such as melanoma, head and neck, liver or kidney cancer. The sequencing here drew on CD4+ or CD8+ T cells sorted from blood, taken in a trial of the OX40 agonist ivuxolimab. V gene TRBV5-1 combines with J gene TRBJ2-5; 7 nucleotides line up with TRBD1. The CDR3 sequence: CASSPRDRQETQYF. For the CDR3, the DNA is TGCGCCAGCAGCCCTAGGGACAGACAAGAGACCCAGTACTTC. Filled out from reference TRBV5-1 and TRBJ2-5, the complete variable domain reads KAGVTQTPRYLIKTRGQQVTLSCSPISGHRSVSWYQQTPGQGLQFLFEYFSETQRNKGNFPGRFSGRQFSNSRSEMNVSTLELGDSALYLCASSPRDRQETQYFGPGTRLLVL.